This T cell receptor beta chain was identified during a study of T cells in Graves' hyperthyroidism and ophthalmopathy. Across the whole study: Specimen type is peripheral blood, collected at initial diagnosis prior to any treatment.

The CDR3 runs to 14 residues. The germline CDR1 and CDR2 sequences are DFQATT and SNEGSKA (reference sequence). Trimming pared 3 bases from V and 6 bases from J, leaving 15 bases between. RNA transcripts provided the source from which TCR beta CDR3 regions were amplified. First-round RT-PCR of the TCR CDR3 relied on the HTBI primer set. TCRdb ran MiXCR on the multiplex PCR reads and lists one entry per CDR3 protein. The sample shows about 420,000 distinct CDR3 sequences, less than 20% of them seen only once. This clonotype was seen a handful of times. This rearrangement joins TRBV20-1 to TRBJ2-1, with a tentative D call TRBD1 (6 bases). Material: blood. The receptor was isolated from a woman between 18 and 29 years old with Graves' hyperthyroidism. The CDR3 reads CSASYTRGGNEQFF. DNA of the CDR3: TGCAGTGCTAGTTACACTAGAGGGGGCAATGAGCAGTTCTTC.